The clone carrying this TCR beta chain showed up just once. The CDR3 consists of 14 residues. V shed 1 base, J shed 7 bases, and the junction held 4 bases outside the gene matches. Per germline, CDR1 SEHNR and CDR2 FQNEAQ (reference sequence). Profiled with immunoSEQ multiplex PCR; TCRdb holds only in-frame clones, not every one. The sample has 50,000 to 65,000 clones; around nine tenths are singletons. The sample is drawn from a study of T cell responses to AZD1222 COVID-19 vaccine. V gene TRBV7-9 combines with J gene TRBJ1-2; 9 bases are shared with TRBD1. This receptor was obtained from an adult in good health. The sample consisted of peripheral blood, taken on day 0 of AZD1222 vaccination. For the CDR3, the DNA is TGTGCCAGCAGCTTAGAGGACAGGGGAAGTGGCTACACCTTC. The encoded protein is CASSLEDRGSGYTF.